This T cell receptor (beta chain) was identified in a study of beta chain features in type 1 diabetes. The study, taken as a whole, reports: Patients showed naive, central memory and Treg TCRB repertoires that appeared more similar than those of healthy donors. All four CD4+ subsets from Type 1 diabetes patients carried moderately but significantly shorter TCRB CDR3s.

The V and J ends lost 4 bases and 0 bases respectively, with 10 bases between them. CDR1 is MNHEY, CDR2 SMNVEV, per germline (reference sequence). CDR3 length: 14 residues. CD45RO/CCR7/CD25/CD127/CD95/CD27 staining was used to isolate CD4+ naive, central memory, regulatory and stem cell-like memory cells by sorting. The whole isolated RNA underwent reverse transcription, so sequencing captured expressed TCRB transcripts. Profiled with immunoSEQ multiplex PCR; TCRdb holds only in-frame clones, not every one. Of more than 300,000 clones detected, over 8.5% appear once; the ten largest clones hold less than 0.65%. In its sample, this clone was seen many times. Its antigen is undetermined.

V usage is TRBV27 and J usage is TRBJ2-7; unclear D gene. What was sequenced was central memory CD4+ T cells from blood. The TCR was taken from a young man with type 1 diabetes. The CDR3 coding sequence is TGTGCCAGCAGTTATGAGTGGAGCTCCTACGAGCAGTACTTC. Its translation: CASSYEWSSYEQYF.